This T cell receptor beta chain came from a study of blood T cell repertoires in COVID-19. Trimming at V came to 0 bases and at J to 8 bases, leaving 19 bases not matched to a gene. The CDR3 has 18 residues. Per the germline V gene, CDR1 is GTSNPN and CDR2 is SVGIG (reference sequence). In the study's own analysis: The assay estimated nucleated cells by amplifying reference gene primers. TCRdb's copy holds only in-frame clones and misses some; the assay was immunoSEQ multiplex PCR. The DNA was the basis for D and trimming; V, J and clone size are from that table. The table shows roughly 160,000 clones, with 70% to 90% occurring only once.

The TCR comes from a woman in her forties or fifties with COVID-19, enrolled during active disease. The gene calls are TRBV30 and TRBJ2-1, with 7 bases fitting TRBD2. Input material: peripheral blood. Written as DNA, the CDR3 is TGTGCCTGGAGTGTACAGATCCTTGTCGGGTTAGGGAGGGATGAGCAGTTCTTC. This sequence encodes CAWSVQILVGLGRDEQFF.